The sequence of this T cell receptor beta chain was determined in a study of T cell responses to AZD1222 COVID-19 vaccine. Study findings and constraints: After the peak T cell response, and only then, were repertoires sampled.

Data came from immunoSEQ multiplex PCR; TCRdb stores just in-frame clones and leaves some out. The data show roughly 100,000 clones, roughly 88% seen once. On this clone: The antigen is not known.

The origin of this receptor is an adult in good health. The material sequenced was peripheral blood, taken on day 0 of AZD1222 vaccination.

The CDR3 region is CSVLGQGGFVGGYTF. CDR3 nucleotides: TGCAGCGTTCTTGGACAGGGCGGATTTGTAGGTGGCTACACCTTC. The V gene is TRBV29-1, the J gene TRBJ1-2; 8 bases match TRBD1. This CDR3 comprises 15 residues. The ends lost 5 bases at V and 7 bases at J; junction bases unmatched: 15. Germline V lookup: CDR1 SQVTM, CDR2 ANQGSEA.